This T cell receptor (beta chain) originates from a study of blood T cells in healthy people across ages. Next came a second PCR, run for about 7 to 12 cycles, which used a sample-barcoded 5' primer along with a J-beta primer mix. A single record per CDR3 protein comes from TCRdb applying MiXCR to the 5' RACE reads. The data hold 800,000 to 1,000,000 distinct CDR3 sequences, with roughly 43% observed a single time. The CDR3 consists of 17 residues. V lost 2 bases and J lost 2; bases outside the gene matches: 8. Germline assignment: CDR1 KGHDR and CDR2 SFDVKD. Donors were healthy Caucasian individuals from Russia aged roughly 6 to 90. This clonotype was seen more than once but under ten times.

V gene TRBV24-1 combines with J gene TRBJ1-5; 7 bases align to TRBD1. The origin of this receptor is a man younger than 45 in good health. The specimen sequenced was blood. The CDR3 region is CATSDSSTGRRNQPQHF. The DNA of the CDR3 is TGTGCCACCAGTGATTCCTCGACAGGGAGGCGCAATCAGCCCCAGCATTTT.